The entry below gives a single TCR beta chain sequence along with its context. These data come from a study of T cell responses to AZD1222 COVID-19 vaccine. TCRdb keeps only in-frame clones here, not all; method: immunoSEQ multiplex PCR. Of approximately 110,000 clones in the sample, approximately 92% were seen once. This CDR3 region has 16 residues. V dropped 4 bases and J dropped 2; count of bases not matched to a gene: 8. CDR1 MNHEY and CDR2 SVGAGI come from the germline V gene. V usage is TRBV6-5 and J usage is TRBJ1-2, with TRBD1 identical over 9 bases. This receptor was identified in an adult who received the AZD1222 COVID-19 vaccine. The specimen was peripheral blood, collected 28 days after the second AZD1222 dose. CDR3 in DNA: TGTGCCAGCAGTTTCACCGGACAGGGGACAAACTATGGCTACACCTTC. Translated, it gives CASSFTGQGTNYGYTF.